Below, 26 T cell receptor beta chains from the same sample are listed, as sequenced in a study of T cell repertoires in aging, cancer and after chemotherapy. Amplification of TCR beta used genomic DNA extracted from peripheral blood. TRB rearrangements spanning V, D and J were amplified using mixed TRB-A/B primers. TCRdb fed the multiplex PCR reads into MiXCR, producing one record per CDR3 protein. The data show roughly 4,100 distinct CDR3 sequences, roughly 24% seen once. The sequenced sample was blood. The receptors shown here come from a human donor with a solid tumor.

This sequence joins TRBV11-2 and TRBJ2-1; D not certain. The CDR3 length is 15 residues. V lost 0 bases to trimming and J lost 0 bases, with 6 bases between them. Germline-derived CDR1 and CDR2 are SGHAT and FQNNGV. In nucleotides, the CDR3 is TGTGCCAGCAGCTTAGAACCTAGCTCCTACAATGAGCAGTTCTTC. This translates into CASSLEPSSYNEQFF.

The CDR3 DNA is TGCGCCAGCAGCCCTAGACTAGCGGGAGCGAGCTCCTACAATGAGCAGTTCTTC. Translated, it gives CASSPRLAGASSYNEQFF. The V gene is TRBV5-1, the J gene TRBJ2-1; 12 bases align to TRBD2. Germline CDR1 reads SGHRS; CDR2 reads YFSETQ. This CDR3 is built from 18 residues. V was pared by 4 bases and J by 0 bases, with 8 bases of the junction left unmatched.

This clonotype turned up a few times. J is TRBJ2-6 and V is TRBV5-1; tentative D call: TRBD1 (6 bases). The V and J ends lost 4 bases and 0 bases respectively, with 11 bases between them. Germline V gives CDR1 SGHRS, CDR2 YFSETQ. The CDR3 contains 16 residues. As DNA, the CDR3 is TGCGCCAGCAGCCCGGGACAACTCTCTGGGGCCAACGTCCTGACTTTC. Encoded protein: CASSPGQLSGANVLTF.

The chain joins TRBV20-1 to TRBJ2-5; 8 bases fit TRBD1. The CDR3 loop spans 14 amino acids. Per germline, CDR1 DFQATT and CDR2 SNEGSKA (reference sequence). V trimming: 2 bases; J trimming: 5 bases; junction bases outside the gene matches: 7. Here the CDR3 DNA reads TGCAGTGCTAGAACGGACAGGGTCGGGGAGACCCAGTACTTC. Amino acids: CSARTDRVGETQYF.

This clonotype was detected a few times. This rearrangement joins TRBV7-9 to TRBJ1-2; tentative D call: TRBD1 (6 bases). Germline CDR1 reads SEHNR; CDR2 reads FQNEAQ (reference sequence). This CDR3 spans 12 amino acids. Deletions cut 0 bases from V and 7 bases from J, with 6 bases between. This chain's CDR3 is CASSLAGGGYTF. The CDR3, as DNA: TGTGCCAGCAGCTTAGCAGGGGGTGGCTACACCTTC.

Notes on this clonotype: A read error may be the cause here, since a much bigger clone is one base away. This sequence joins TRBV5-4 and TRBJ1-3, with D maybe TRBD1 (5 bases). V was clipped by 4 bases and J by 0 bases, with 14 bases between them. Per the germline V gene, CDR1 is SGHNT and CDR2 is YYREEE (reference sequence). The CDR3 has 16 amino acids. The CDR3 bases are TGTGCCAGCAGCCCGGGGGGGAGCCCCTCTGGAAACACCATATATTTT. As protein: CASSPGGSPSGNTIYF.

The CDR3 is CASSSPRANTEAFF. The CDR3 DNA follows: TGTGCCAGCAGTTCTCCTAGGGCGAACACTGAAGCTTTCTTT. This chain joins TRBV12-3 or TRBV12-4 and TRBJ1-1; no clear D gene. Trimming cost V 4 bases and J 1 base, with 10 bases left between them. CDR3 length equals 14 residues.

The chain employs TRBV7-3 and TRBJ1-1; D remains ambiguous. Trimming removed 2 bases from V and 6 bases from J, with 10 bases in between. Per the germline V gene, CDR1 is SGHTA and CDR2 is FQGTGA. This CDR3 spans 13 amino acids. CDR3 in DNA: TGTGCCAGCAGCTTAGCGACGGAGGCTGAAGCTTTCTTT. Its translation is CASSLATEAEAFF. Looking up the rest from reference TRBV7-3 and TRBJ1-1 gives the full variable domain: GAGVSQTPSNKVTEKGKYVELRCDPISGHTALYWYRQSLGQGPEFLIYFQGTGAADDSGLPNDRFFAVRPEGSVSTLKIQRTERGDSAVYLCASSLATEAEAFFGQGTRLTVV.

By sample share, this clonotype is medium-sized (0.01 to 0.1%). V and J are TRBV13 and TRBJ2-2; tentative D call: TRBD1 (5 bases). This CDR3 is built from 13 residues. Germline CDR1 is PRHDT and CDR2 is FYEKMQ (reference sequence). Trimming pared 5 bases from V and 6 bases from J, leaving 10 bases between. The CDR3 DNA sequence: TGTGCCAGCAGCGCAGGGTTTCCCGGGGAGCTGTTTTTT. Residues: CASSAGFPGELFF.

This clonotype is judged medium-sized. This chain links TRBV29-1 with TRBJ2-7, with D tentatively TRBD2 (7 bases). The germline V and J ends were trimmed by 4 bases and 3 bases, with 22 bases remaining between them. The CDR3 length is 16 residues. Germline V gene data show CDR1 as SQVTM and CDR2 as ANQGSEA. The CDR3 nucleotides are TGCAGCGTTGTTGTCCGGGGGGCCGGACTAGTCTACGAGCAGTACTTC. This codes for CSVVVRGAGLVYEQYF.

The gene calls are TRBV24-1 and TRBJ1-1, with D unresolved. Germline V CDR1 and CDR2: KGHDR, SFDVKD. The CDR3 totals 11 residues. The V end was cut by 4 bases, the J end by 7 bases, with 6 bases between. The CDR3 loop is CATSDAGEAFF. CDR3 coding DNA: TGTGCCACCAGTGACGCAGGTGAAGCTTTCTTT.

This clonotype is categorized as medium-sized. V gene TRBV6-1 combines with J gene TRBJ2-5; D uncertain. The CDR3 runs 12 residues. The germline V gene encodes CDR1 MNHNS and CDR2 SASEGT. V lost 6 bases, J lost 1 base, and 6 bases lay in between. CDR3 nucleotides: TGTGCCAGCAGGCCGAGCCAAGAGACCCAGTACTTC. Its translation: CASRPSQETQYF.

To note about this clonotype: This may stem from a read error, because a much larger clone lies one nucleotide away. The J gene is TRBJ1-3, the V gene TRBV11-1; D is possibly TRBD1 (6 bases). Germline V gene data show CDR1 as SGHAT and CDR2 as FQDESV (reference sequence). This CDR3 region has 15 residues. The CDR3 sequence: CANSGRGARGNTIYF. The DNA of the CDR3 is TGTGCCAACAGCGGTCGGGGGGCGCGAGGAAACACCATATATTTT.

This clonotype was counted a few times. The J gene is TRBJ2-3, the V gene TRBV20-1, with TRBD2 matching 13 bases. This CDR3 contains 18 residues. The trim removed 6 bases at V and 6 bases at J, leaving 18 bases unmatched. Germline V lookup: CDR1 DFQATT, CDR2 SNEGSKA (reference sequence). The CDR3 nucleotides are TGCAGTGCAGACAGGACTAGCGGGAGAAGTTGGGTCACTGATACGCAGTATTTT. Its protein product is CSADRTSGRSWVTDTQYF.

V and J are TRBV20-1 and TRBJ2-1; D may correspond to TRBD1 or TRBD2 (6 bases each). This CDR3 has 10 amino acids. Germline CDR1 is DFQATT and CDR2 is SNEGSKA (reference sequence). Trimming removed 6 bases from V and 15 bases from J, with 15 bases in between. In nucleotides, the CDR3 is TGCAGTGCCGGGGGCGGGTACCCGTTCTTC. Translating gives CSAGGGYPFF.

This chain joins TRBV7-9 and TRBJ2-3; D is unresolved. V was pared by 1 base and J by 4 bases, with 12 bases between. Germline V lookup: CDR1 SEHNR, CDR2 FQNEAQ (reference sequence). The CDR3 covers 15 residues. Written as DNA, the CDR3 is TGTGCCAGCAGCTTAGGTCTGGGGTGGTCAGATACGCAGTATTTT. Its protein product is CASSLGLGWSDTQYF. Variable domain in full (rest from reference TRBV7-9 and TRBJ2-3): DTGVSQNPRHKITKRGQNVTFRCDPISEHNRLYWYRQTLGQGPEFLTYFQNEAQLEKSRLLSDRFSAERPKGSFSTLEIQRTEQGDSAMYLCASSLGLGWSDTQYFGPGTRLTVL.

This clonotype is labeled as medium-sized. The V gene is TRBV27, the J gene TRBJ1-5; D is undetermined. The CDR3 is 14 amino acids. CDR1 is MNHEY and CDR2 is SMNVEV in the germline V gene (reference sequence). Trimming took 4 bases from V and 5 from J, leaving 12 bases between them. As DNA, the CDR3 is TGTGCCAGCAGTTCACGGGTGTACGATCAGCCCCAGCATTTT. It is translated as CASSSRVYDQPQHF.

This sequence joins TRBV7-2 and TRBJ2-2; no clear D. CDR1 and CDR2 from the germline V gene are SGHTA and FQGNSA. V gave up 5 bases and J gave up 9 bases, with 7 bases separating them. This CDR3 is 11 amino acids long. This chain's CDR3 is CASSPMRELFF. Here the CDR3 DNA reads TGTGCCAGCAGCCCTATGAGGGAGCTGTTTTTT.

This clonotype came up a few times. V and J are TRBV11-2 and TRBJ2-1; the D gene is possibly TRBD2 (6 bases). The CDR3 runs 14 residues. The germline V gene has CDR1 SGHAT and CDR2 FQNNGV. Trimming took 1 base from V and 6 from J, leaving 10 bases between them. As DNA, the CDR3 is TGTGCCAGCAGCTTAGCGGGAGAGGTCAATGAGCAGTTCTTC. Encoded protein: CASSLAGEVNEQFF.

The chain joins TRBV4-2 to TRBJ2-3, with a weak D call TRBD2 (7 bases). V gave up 0 bases and J gave up 2 bases, with 18 bases separating them. Germline-derived CDR1 and CDR2 are LGHNA and YNFKEQ. The CDR3 runs to 18 residues. The CDR3 is CASSQDQKRDKHTDTQYF. CDR3 DNA sequence: TGTGCCAGCAGCCAAGACCAGAAGCGGGACAAACACACAGATACGCAGTATTTT.

This clonotype counts as medium-sized. The gene calls are TRBV5-1 and TRBJ2-1, with D possibly matching TRBD2 (6 bases). The CDR3 sequence is 14 residues long. Germline assignment: CDR1 SGHRS and CDR2 YFSETQ. V was trimmed by 3 bases and J by 2 bases, leaving 9 bases between them. Here the CDR3 DNA reads TGCGCCAGCAGCTCCGGAGGGACCTACAATGAGCAGTTCTTC. Protein product: CASSSGGTYNEQFF.

This chain links TRBV13 with TRBJ2-7; TRBD1 matches at 7 bases. With 5 bases clipped from V and 7 bases from J, the junction kept 11 bases outside the gene matches. Germline V gene lookup returns CDR1 PRHDT and CDR2 FYEKMQ (reference sequence). The CDR3 spans 14 residues. The CDR3 region is CASSPPRQTGEQYF. The CDR3 DNA reads as TGTGCCAGCAGCCCCCCCCGACAGACAGGGGAGCAGTACTTC.

V and J are TRBV5-4 and TRBJ2-1, with 7 bases fitting TRBD1. V gave up 4 bases and J gave up 6 bases; unmatched junction bases: 4. The germline gives CDR1 SGHNT, CDR2 YYREEE (reference sequence). The CDR3 loop spans 13 amino acids. The CDR3 protein is CASSLQGPNEQFF. The CDR3 DNA reads TGTGCCAGCAGCCTACAGGGGCCCAATGAGCAGTTCTTC.

This clonotype occurred a few times. The rearrangement links TRBV11-2 to TRBJ1-2; D remains ambiguous. CDR1 SGHAT and CDR2 FQNNGV come from the germline V gene. Trimming left V 5 bases short and J 4 bases short, with 11 bases between. CDR3 length equals 13 residues. CDR3 DNA sequence: TGTGCCAGCAGCCCAGTGGGCGGCTATGGCTACACCTTC. It encodes CASSPVGGYGYTF.

This clonotype is labeled as medium-sized. The chain uses TRBV6-5 and TRBJ2-1; D remains ambiguous. The length of the CDR3 is 17 residues. Germline assignment: CDR1 MNHEY and CDR2 SVGAGI. V was cut by 5 bases and J by 0 bases, with 17 bases left in between. This CDR3 is CASSMGMGYFSYNEQFF. The CDR3 coding sequence is TGTGCCAGCAGTATGGGGATGGGATACTTCTCCTACAATGAGCAGTTCTTC.

This clonotype showed up just a few times. V usage is TRBV7-9 and J usage is TRBJ2-7; D uncertain. Per the germline V gene, CDR1 is SEHNR and CDR2 is FQNEAQ (reference sequence). The CDR3 is 13 amino acids. V lost 5 bases and J lost 5, with 13 bases in between. As DNA, the CDR3 is TGTGCCAGCAGCGACCCGATTAGGAACGAGCAGTACTTC. Protein product: CASSDPIRNEQYF.